A single sample gave rise to the 15 T cell receptor beta chains below, sequenced in a study of OX40 agonist ivuxolimab in advanced cancers. Using immunoSEQ multiplex PCR, the repertoire was profiled, and TCRdb retains in-frame clones only, with some absent. Found here are some 80,000 clones, approximately 88% of them singletons; the top ten hold under 7.5%. The source was CD4+ or CD8+ T cells sorted from blood, collected in a trial of the OX40 agonist ivuxolimab. Source of these receptors: an adult with an advanced solid tumor such as melanoma, head and neck, liver or kidney cancer.

The chain combines TRBV7-2 with TRBJ2-3; TRBD2 might be the D (6 bases). The V gene lost 0 bases and the J gene lost 1 base, with 17 bases spanning the gap. The CDR3 is made up of 18 amino acids. Germline-derived CDR1 and CDR2 are SGHTA and FQGNSA. The CDR3 DNA reads as TGTGCCAGCAGCTTAGCGCGGGGACGGGGTCTCGGCACAGATACGCAGTATTTT. It yields the protein CASSLARGRGLGTDTQYF.

By its share, this clone is medium-sized (0.01 to 0.1%). The chain couples TRBV28 to TRBJ1-5; D unclear. Germline CDR1 MDHEN, CDR2 SYDVKM. Trimming pared 5 bases from V and 7 bases from J, leaving 12 bases between. The CDR3 is 13 amino acids. The CDR3 here is CASSLDQVQPQHF. CDR3 in DNA: TGTGCCAGCAGTCTGGACCAGGTCCAGCCCCAGCATTTT.

The chain uses TRBV27 and TRBJ1-1, with no clear D. Trimming took off 1 base at V and 5 bases at J, with 14 bases between the two ends. Germline values: CDR1 MNHEY, CDR2 SMNVEV (reference sequence). The CDR3 is 15 amino acids. The CDR3 region is CASSLLSVGRTEAFF. The CDR3 DNA follows: TGTGCCAGCAGTTTATTATCCGTAGGGCGGACTGAAGCTTTCTTT.

This chain connects TRBV5-1 to TRBJ1-1; no clear D gene. Germline V CDR1 and CDR2: SGHRS, YFSETQ. V lost 1 base and J lost 1, with 5 bases in between. The CDR3 has 13 amino acids. CDR3 coding DNA: TGCGCCAGCAGCTTGAGCAAGAACACTGAAGCTTTCTTT. Encoded protein: CASSLSKNTEAFF.

This rearrangement joins TRBV5-5 to TRBJ1-2; TRBD1 matches at 9 bases. Trimming at V came to 0 bases and at J to 6 bases, leaving 6 bases not matched to a gene. The CDR3 runs 15 residues. Germline assignment: CDR1 SGHKS and CDR2 YYEKEE (reference sequence). CDR3 protein: CASSLGDRVSDGYTF. CDR3 DNA sequence: TGTGCCAGCAGCTTGGGGGACAGGGTTTCAGATGGCTACACCTTC.

The table lists this clone with a count of one. The chain carries TRBV7-9 and TRBJ1-2; 12 positions match TRBD1. The CDR3 length is 16 residues. Germline values: CDR1 SEHNR, CDR2 FQNEAQ (reference sequence). The J segment lost 7 bases and the V segment lost 0 bases, leaving 6 bases of the junction unmatched. DNA of the CDR3: TGTGCCAGCAGCTTAGCGGGGACAGGGGGCTTTGGTGGCTACACCTTC. Amino acid sequence: CASSLAGTGGFGGYTF.

The V call is TRBV4-1, the J call TRBJ1-2; 8 positions match TRBD1. The junction had 5 bases not matched to a gene; V was cut back by 4 bases and J by 4 bases. This CDR3 region has 14 residues. The V gene's germline CDR1 is MGHRA and CDR2 YSYEKL. This CDR3 reads CASSPWTGSYGYTF. The CDR3 nucleotides read TGCGCCAGCAGCCCTTGGACAGGGTCCTATGGCTACACCTTC.

The gene calls are TRBV5-4 and TRBJ2-7; D may be TRBD1 (6 bases). The CDR3 length is 17 residues. V was shortened by 4 bases and J by 0 bases, with 20 bases between the two germline ends. The germline V gene has CDR1 SGHNT and CDR2 YYREEE (reference sequence). The CDR3, as DNA: TGTGCCAGCAGCCCCATCCTGGGGGCGGGTAGCTCCTACGAGCAGTACTTC. Amino acids: CASSPILGAGSSYEQYF.

The genes are TRBV5-1 and TRBJ2-1; 16 bases line up with TRBD2. This CDR3 region has 16 residues. Germline V gene lookup returns CDR1 SGHRS and CDR2 YFSETQ. J gave up 9 bases and V 4 bases, and 7 bases lay outside the gene matches. The CDR3 DNA sequence: TGCGCCAGCAGCCTTGGGACTAGCGGGAGGGCCGGTGAGCAGTTCTTC. Protein product: CASSLGTSGRAGEQFF.

This clone is a singleton in its sample. The rearrangement uses TRBV11-3 and TRBJ1-2; the D is unclear. From germline, CDR1 is SGHNT and CDR2 YENEEA. CDR3 length: 14 residues. The V and J ends lost 0 bases and 4 bases respectively, with 9 bases between them. DNA for the CDR3: TGTGCCAGCAGCTTAGATGGGCAAGGCTATGGCTACACCTTC. It encodes CASSLDGQGYGYTF.

The chain uses TRBV6-1 and TRBJ1-5; D remains ambiguous. V lost 9 bases, J lost 2 bases, and 14 bases lay in between. The germline CDR1 and CDR2 sequences are MNHNS and SASEGT. The CDR3 is 14 residues long. The CDR3 nucleotides are TGTGCCAGTACCTCGCCTTGGGGCAATCAGCCCCAGCATTTT. As protein: CASTSPWGNQPQHF.

The V gene is TRBV6-4, the J gene TRBJ2-2; D uncertain. Germline-derived CDR1 and CDR2 are MRHNA and SNTAGT. The CDR3 totals 18 residues. Deletions cut 0 bases from V and 5 bases from J, with 19 bases between. CDR3 in amino acids: CASSDSKMRSLGTGELFF. In DNA, the CDR3 is TGTGCCAGCAGTGACTCGAAAATGAGGAGTCTTGGAACCGGGGAGCTGTTTTTT.

The chain uses TRBV29-1 and TRBJ2-1; 8 nucleotides align to TRBD2. The CDR3 contains 13 residues. From germline, CDR1 is SQVTM and CDR2 ANQGSEA. The J segment lost 6 bases and the V segment lost 3 bases, leaving 4 bases of the junction unmatched. The CDR3 reads CSVDAGGPNEQFF. CDR3 DNA sequence: TGCAGCGTTGACGCGGGAGGCCCCAATGAGCAGTTCTTC.

The rearrangement links TRBV6-1 to TRBJ2-7; weak D call: TRBD2 (5 bases). Germline CDR1 and CDR2: MNHNS and SASEGT. CDR3 length equals 17 residues. V was trimmed by 0 bases and J by 0 bases, leaving 15 bases between them. CDR3 protein: CASSEALPSSVSYEQYF. Here the CDR3 DNA reads TGTGCCAGCAGTGAAGCACTCCCTAGCTCTGTCTCCTACGAGCAGTACTTC.

V gene TRBV14 combines with J gene TRBJ1-4; 8 bases are shared with TRBD1. Germline V lookup: CDR1 SGHDN, CDR2 FVKESK. V gave up 6 bases and J gave up 8 bases; unmatched junction bases: 2. The CDR3 length is 12 residues. CDR3 sequence reads: CASSRDREKLFF. The CDR3 DNA sequence: TGTGCCAGCAGTCGGGACAGGGAAAAACTGTTTTTT.